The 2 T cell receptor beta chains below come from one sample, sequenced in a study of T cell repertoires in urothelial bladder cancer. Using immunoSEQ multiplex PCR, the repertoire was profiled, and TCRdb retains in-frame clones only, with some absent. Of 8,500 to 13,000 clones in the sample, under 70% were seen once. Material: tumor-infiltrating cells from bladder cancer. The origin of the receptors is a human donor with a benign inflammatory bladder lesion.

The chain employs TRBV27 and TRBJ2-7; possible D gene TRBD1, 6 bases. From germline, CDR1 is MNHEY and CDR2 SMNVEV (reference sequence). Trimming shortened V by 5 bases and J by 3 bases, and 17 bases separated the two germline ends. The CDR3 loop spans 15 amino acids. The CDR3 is CASSRQGNGFYEQYF. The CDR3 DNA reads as TGTGCCAGCAGTCGTCAGGGGAATGGGTTCTACGAGCAGTACTTC.

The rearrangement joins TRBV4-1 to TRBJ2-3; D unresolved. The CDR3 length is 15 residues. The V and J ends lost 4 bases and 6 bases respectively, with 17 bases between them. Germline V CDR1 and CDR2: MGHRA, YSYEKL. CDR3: CASSPVAGEADTQYF. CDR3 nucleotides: TGCGCCAGCAGCCCCGTCGCTGGGGAAGCGGATACGCAGTATTTT.